This T cell receptor beta chain derives from a study of shared clonotypes between healthy human individuals. Data came from immunoSEQ multiplex PCR; TCRdb stores just in-frame clones and leaves some out. This sample carries over 75,000 clones, 60% to 70% of them seen once, and the ten largest clones take approximately 55%. The study drew its donors from healthy HIV-negative adults without recent acute infections or vaccinations. CD8 memory was a combination that joined CD45RO+ cells with CCR7-negative CD45RA+ TemRA cells. The CDR3 loop spans 18 amino acids. Germline-derived CDR1 and CDR2 are LGHNA and YSLEER. The V gene end was trimmed by 0 bases and the J gene end by 0 bases; junction bases not matched to a gene: 3.

The sequenced sample was memory CD8+ T cells sorted from blood. Noted subset: CD45RO+ cells pooled with CCR7-negative TemRA cells. The sequence derives from a man younger than 40 in good health. The rearrangement joins TRBV4-3 to TRBJ2-6; 9 nucleotides line up with TRBD2. The CDR3 DNA follows: TGCGCCAGCAGCCAAGAAGCGGGAGGCTCCTCTGGGGCCAACGTCCTGACTTTC. Its translation is CASSQEAGGSSGANVLTF.